These T cell receptor beta chains were read from a single sample in a study of T cell repertoires in cytomegalovirus infection. TCRdb recomputed calls from the reads with MiXCR, one row per CDR3 protein. Found here are roughly 570,000 distinct CDR3 sequences, under 45% of them singletons; the top ten hold 48%. For these TCRs, the target antigens are not known. The starting material was cultured PBMCs, obtained from culture after CMV antigen stimulation. All receptors derive from a human donor in good health (CMV status not recorded). Some clones in this sample may be carry-over from other donors' samples. Both conserved end residues are part of each CDR3. The D gene is left open where the match is weak. Not every row has a clone size; where given, it reads once, few, many or a size class.

J,V,D,size,DNA,CDR3
TRBJ2-4,TRBV4-1,-,-,TGCGCCAGCAGCCAACTAGCGAGAGGAGGTCTAGCCAAAAACATTCAGTACTTC,CASSQLARGGLAKNIQYF
TRBJ2-5,TRBV7-2,TRBD2,-,TGTGCCAGCAGCTTGAAAAGGACTAGCGGGGGGGTCCAAGAGACCCAGTACTTC,CASSLKRTSGGVQETQYF
TRBJ2-3,TRBV6-1,-,-,TGTGCCAGCAGTGAAGCGGGAAGTGGAGATACGCAGTATTTT,CASSEAGSGDTQYF
TRBJ2-2,TRBV2,-,-,TGTGCCAGCAGTGACCTCCGGGGGAACACCGGGGAGCTGTTTTTT,CASSDLRGNTGELFF
TRBJ2-6,TRBV6-1,-,-,TGTGCCAGCAGTGTAAGGGCTGGGGCCAACGTCCTGACTTTC,CASSVRAGANVLTF
TRBJ2-5,TRBV7-9,-,-,TGTGCCAGCAGCCCGCGGACGGTGAGCTTGTACCAAGAGACCCAGTACTTC,CASSPRTVSLYQETQYF
TRBJ2-2,TRBV6-2/TRBV6-3,-,-,TGTGCCAGCAACAGGGTTGGCACCGGGGAGCTGTTTTTT,CASNRVGTGELFF
TRBJ1-5,TRBV20-1,TRBD1,-,TGCAGTGCTAGAGAGGACAGGGAACAGCCCCAGCATTTT,CSAREDREQPQHF
TRBJ2-7,TRBV12-3/TRBV12-4,TRBD1,-,TGTGCCAGCAGTCCGAGGGACAGGGGTATCGACGAGCAGTACTTC,CASSPRDRGIDEQYF
TRBJ2-1,TRBV2,-,many,TGTGCCAGCAGTGTTCGCGGATCCTACAATGAGCAGTTCTTC,CASSVRGSYNEQFF
TRBJ1-1,TRBV6-2/TRBV6-3,-,few,TGTGCCAGCAGGGAACAGGGATTCAGCACTGAAGCTTTCTTT,CASREQGFSTEAFF
TRBJ1-3,TRBV7-6,TRBD1,few,TGTGCCAGCAGCTCCAACAGGGACAGCACCATATATTTT,CASSSNRDSTIYF
TRBJ2-1,TRBV9,-,-,TGTGCCAGCAGCATAAGCCGGGACTTGATTGTCTTC,CASSISRDLIVF
TRBJ2-1,TRBV12-3/TRBV12-4,TRBD2,-,TGTGCCAGCAGTTTCGATCCTAGCGGGAGCTCCTACAATGAGCAGTTCTTC,CASSFDPSGSSYNEQFF
TRBJ2-1,TRBV27,-,-,TGTGCCAGCAGTTCTCAAGCGGGTGAGCAGTTCTTC,CASSSQAGEQFF
TRBJ2-7,TRBV7-2,TRBD1,-,TGTGCCAGCAGCGCGCGAGGGACAGGACCCTACGAGCAGTACTTC,CASSARGTGPYEQYF
TRBJ2-3,TRBV4-3,-,-,TGCGCCAGCAGCCAAGTGCCAGGGAGTGGGGATACGCAGTATTTT,CASSQVPGSGDTQYF
TRBJ1-1,TRBV7-2,TRBD1,few,TGTGCCAGCAGCCCAGGGGGTTCGGGCACTGAAGCTTTCTTT,CASSPGGSGTEAFF
TRBJ2-7,TRBV7-2,-,-,TGTGCCAGCTCCCCCCCCGGTGGGTATTCAACCTACGAGCAGTACTTC,CASSPPGGYSTYEQYF
TRBJ1-5,TRBV19,TRBD1,-,TGTGCCAGTAGTAACAGGGGTGGGCCCCAGCATTTT,CASSNRGGPQHF
TRBJ2-5,TRBV12-3/TRBV12-4,-,-,TGTGCCAGCAGGGCGAACCCGGGGGAGACCCAGTACTTC,CASRANPGETQYF
TRBJ1-2,TRBV7-9,TRBD1,few,TGTGCCAGCAGCTTAGAGGGACAGGGCTCCGGCTACACCTTC,CASSLEGQGSGYTF
TRBJ2-5,TRBV27,-,-,TGTGCCAGCAGACCGACGATTGAGGGGATGCAAGAGACCCAGTACTTC,CASRPTIEGMQETQYF
TRBJ2-1,TRBV5-4,TRBD2,-,TGTGCCAGCAGCTCTCCCAGCGGGGGGGCCTACAATGAGCAGTTCTTC,CASSSPSGGAYNEQFF
TRBJ1-2,TRBV12-3/TRBV12-4,-,few,TGTGCCAGCAGTTTCATCGCATTGCGCGGCTACACCTTC,CASSFIALRGYTF
TRBJ2-1,TRBV27,TRBD2,-,TGTGCCAGCAGTTCACCCGGGACTAGCGGTCCATACAATGAGCAGTTCTTC,CASSSPGTSGPYNEQFF
TRBJ2-7,TRBV6-1,TRBD1,few,TGTGCCAGCACTCGCCGGGACAGGGGTTACGAGCAGTACTTC,CASTRRDRGYEQYF
TRBJ2-7,TRBV5-4,TRBD1,-,TGTGCCAGCACCTCGAAAGGGACAGGGGTCGAGCAGTACTTC,CASTSKGTGVEQYF
TRBJ1-5,TRBV7-8,-,-,TGTGCCAGCAGCTTAGGGCCCAATGGGCAGCCCCAGCATTTT,CASSLGPNGQPQHF
TRBJ2-7,TRBV7-2,-,few,TGTGCCAGCAGCTTAGTAGTGATAGCGGAGCAGTACTTC,CASSLVVIAEQYF
TRBJ2-7,TRBV30,TRBD1,once,TGTGCCTGGGACACAGGGGGCTCCTACGAGCAGTACTTC,CAWDTGGSYEQYF
TRBJ2-3,TRBV7-8,-,few,TGTGCCAGCAGCGCACATAGGACTAAAACCCACAATACGCAGTATTTT,CASSAHRTKTHNTQYF
TRBJ2-7,TRBV7-8,TRBD1,few,TGTGCCAGCAGCTTACCTAGAGCGGGACAGGGATTTTACGAGCAGTACTTC,CASSLPRAGQGFYEQYF